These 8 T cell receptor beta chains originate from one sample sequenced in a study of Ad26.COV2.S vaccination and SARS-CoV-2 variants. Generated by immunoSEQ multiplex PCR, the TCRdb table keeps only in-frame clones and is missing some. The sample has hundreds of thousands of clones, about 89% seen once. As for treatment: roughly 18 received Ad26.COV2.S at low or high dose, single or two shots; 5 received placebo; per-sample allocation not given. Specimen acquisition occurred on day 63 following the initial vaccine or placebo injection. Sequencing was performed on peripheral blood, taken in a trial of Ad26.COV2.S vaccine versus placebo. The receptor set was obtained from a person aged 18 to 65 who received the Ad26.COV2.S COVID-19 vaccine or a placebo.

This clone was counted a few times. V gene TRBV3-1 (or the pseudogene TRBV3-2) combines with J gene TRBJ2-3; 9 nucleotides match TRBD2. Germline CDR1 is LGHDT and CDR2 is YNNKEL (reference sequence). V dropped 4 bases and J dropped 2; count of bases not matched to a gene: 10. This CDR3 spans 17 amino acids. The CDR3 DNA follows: TGTGCCAGCAGCCCACAGCCTAGCGGGGTTGTCACAGATACGCAGTATTTT. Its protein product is CASSPQPSGVVTDTQYF.

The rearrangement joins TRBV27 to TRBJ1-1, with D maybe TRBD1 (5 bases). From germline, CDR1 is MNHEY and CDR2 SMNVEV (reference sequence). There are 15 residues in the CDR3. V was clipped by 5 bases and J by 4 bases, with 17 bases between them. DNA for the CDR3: TGTGCCAGCAGTCTCGTTCGGGGGACCGCCACTGAAGCTTTCTTT. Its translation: CASSLVRGTATEAFF.

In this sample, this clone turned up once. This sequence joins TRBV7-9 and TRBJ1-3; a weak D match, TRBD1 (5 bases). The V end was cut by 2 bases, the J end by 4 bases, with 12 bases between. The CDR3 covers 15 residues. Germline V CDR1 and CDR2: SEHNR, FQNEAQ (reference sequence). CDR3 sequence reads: CASSLLQGRGNTIYF. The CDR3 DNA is TGTGCCAGCAGCTTACTTCAGGGTAGGGGAAACACCATATATTTT. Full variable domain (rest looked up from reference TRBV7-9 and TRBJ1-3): DTGVSQNPRHKITKRGQNVTFRCDPISEHNRLYWYRQTLGQGPEFLTYFQNEAQLEKSRLLSDRFSAERPKGSFSTLEIQRTEQGDSAMYLCASSLLQGRGNTIYFGEGSWLTVV.

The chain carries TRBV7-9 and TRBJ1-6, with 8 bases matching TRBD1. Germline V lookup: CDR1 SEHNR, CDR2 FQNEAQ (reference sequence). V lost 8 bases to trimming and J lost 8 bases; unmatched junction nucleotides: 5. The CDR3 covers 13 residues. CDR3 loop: CASSGQAYSPLHF. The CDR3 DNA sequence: TGTGCCAGCTCGGGACAGGCCTATTCACCCCTCCACTTT.

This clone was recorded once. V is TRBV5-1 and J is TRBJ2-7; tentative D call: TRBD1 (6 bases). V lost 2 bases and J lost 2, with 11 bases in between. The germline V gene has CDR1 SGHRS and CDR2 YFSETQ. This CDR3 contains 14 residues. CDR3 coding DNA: TGCGCCAGCAGCTTCGGACAGCTCACCTACGAGCAGTACTTC. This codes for CASSFGQLTYEQYF.

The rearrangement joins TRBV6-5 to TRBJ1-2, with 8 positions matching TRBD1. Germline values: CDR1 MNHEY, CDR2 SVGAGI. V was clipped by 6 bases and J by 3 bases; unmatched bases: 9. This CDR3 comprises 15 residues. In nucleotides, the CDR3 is TGTGCCAGCAGCTCGCGACAGGGGTTTCACTATGGCTACACCTTC. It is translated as CASSSRQGFHYGYTF.

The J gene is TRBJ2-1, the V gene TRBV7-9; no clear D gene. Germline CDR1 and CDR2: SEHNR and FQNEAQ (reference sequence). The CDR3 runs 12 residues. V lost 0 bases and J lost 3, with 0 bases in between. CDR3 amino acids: CASSLAYNEQFF. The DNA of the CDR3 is TGTGCCAGCAGCTTAGCCTACAATGAGCAGTTCTTC.

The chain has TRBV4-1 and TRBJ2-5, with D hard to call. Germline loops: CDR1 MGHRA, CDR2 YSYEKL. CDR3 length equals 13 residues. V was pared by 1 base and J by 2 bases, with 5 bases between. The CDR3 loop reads CASSQGSQETQYF. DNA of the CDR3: TGCGCCAGCAGCCAAGGGAGTCAAGAGACCCAGTACTTC.